The present TCR beta chain was sequenced within a study of PD-L1 blockade in urothelial cancer. Overall study: It was at some point between 2012 and 2014 that patients started atezolizumab at 1,200 mg intravenously every 3 weeks. After treatment start, blood was analyzed at 3 weeks (second dose) and at 6 weeks. The study, taken as a whole, reports: Having blood TCR clonality under the median before treatment predicted better survival.

This clone has only one observation. Its cognate antigen is unknown. Data came from immunoSEQ multiplex PCR; TCRdb stores just in-frame clones and leaves some out. The table shows about 52,000 clones, with 84% occurring only once. Time point meaning: pretreatment peripheral blood. The source was PBMCs, collected around atezolizumab (anti-PD-L1) treatment. This TCR was sampled from a man aged 50 or older with urothelial cancer.

CDR3 nucleotide sequence: TGCGCCAGCAGCCCTTTATGGCAGGGAAACACTGAAGCTTTCTTT. This gives the protein CASSPLWQGNTEAFF. This chain connects TRBV5-1 to TRBJ1-1; D is perhaps TRBD1 (5 bases). This CDR3 has 15 residues. Germline-derived CDR1 and CDR2 are SGHRS and YFSETQ. The V and J ends lost 4 bases and 2 bases respectively, with 15 bases between them.